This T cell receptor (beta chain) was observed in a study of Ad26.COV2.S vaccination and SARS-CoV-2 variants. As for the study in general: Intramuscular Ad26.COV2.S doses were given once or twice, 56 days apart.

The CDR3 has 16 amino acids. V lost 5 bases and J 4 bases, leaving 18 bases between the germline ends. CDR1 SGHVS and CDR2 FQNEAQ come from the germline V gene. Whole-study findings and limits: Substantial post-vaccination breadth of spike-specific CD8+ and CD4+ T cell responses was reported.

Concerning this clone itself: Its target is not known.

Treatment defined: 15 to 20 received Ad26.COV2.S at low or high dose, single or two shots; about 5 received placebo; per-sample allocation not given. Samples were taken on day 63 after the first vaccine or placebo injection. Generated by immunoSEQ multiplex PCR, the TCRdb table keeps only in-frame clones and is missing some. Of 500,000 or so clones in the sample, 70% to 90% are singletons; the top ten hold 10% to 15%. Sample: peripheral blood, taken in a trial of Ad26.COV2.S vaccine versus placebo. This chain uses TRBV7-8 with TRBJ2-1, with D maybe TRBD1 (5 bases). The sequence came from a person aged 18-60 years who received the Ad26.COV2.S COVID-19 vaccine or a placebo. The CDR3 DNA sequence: TGTGCCAGCAGCACACCGGCCAGGACACATTACAATGAGCAGTTCTTC. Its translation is CASSTPARTHYNEQFF.